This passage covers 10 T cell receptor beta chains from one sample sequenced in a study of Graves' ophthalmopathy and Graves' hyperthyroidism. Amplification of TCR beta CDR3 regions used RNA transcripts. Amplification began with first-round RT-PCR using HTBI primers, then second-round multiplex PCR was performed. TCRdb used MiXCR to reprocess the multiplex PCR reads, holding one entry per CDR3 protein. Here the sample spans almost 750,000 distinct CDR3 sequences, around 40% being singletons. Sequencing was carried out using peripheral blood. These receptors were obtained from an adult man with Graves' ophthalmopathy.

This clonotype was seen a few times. The CDR3 bases are TGTGCCAGCAGCTTGGAATACAGGGTTGGCTACACCTTC. Translated, it gives CASSLEYRVGYTF. The chain carries TRBV7-9 and TRBJ1-2; tentative D call: TRBD1 (6 bases). CDR3 length: 13 amino acids. The germline gives CDR1 SEHNR, CDR2 FQNEAQ (reference sequence). Trimming pared 3 bases from V and 7 bases from J, leaving 12 bases between.

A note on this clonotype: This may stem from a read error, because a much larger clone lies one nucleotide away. The CDR3 loop reads CASSLETGGGGYTF. DNA of the CDR3: TGTGCCAGCAGCTTAGAGACAGGGGGCGGTGGCTACACCTTC. This chain joins TRBV7-2 and TRBJ1-2; 10 nucleotides agree with TRBD1. CDR1 is SGHTA and CDR2 is FQGNSA in the germline V gene. With V trimmed by 1 base and J by 7 bases, 3 bases remained unmatched. The length of the CDR3 is 14 residues.

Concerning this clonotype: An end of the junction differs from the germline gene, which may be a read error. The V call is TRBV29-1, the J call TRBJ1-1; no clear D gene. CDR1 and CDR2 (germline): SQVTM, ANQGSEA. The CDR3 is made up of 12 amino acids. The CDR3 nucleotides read TGCAGCGTTGAAGGCGCTACTAATTTTTGGTCCTTT. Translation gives CSVEGATNFWSF.

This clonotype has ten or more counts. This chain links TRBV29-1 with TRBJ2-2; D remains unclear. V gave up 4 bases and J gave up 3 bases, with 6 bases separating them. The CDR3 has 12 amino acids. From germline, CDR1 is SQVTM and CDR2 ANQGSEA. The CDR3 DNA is TGCAGCGTTGTTCCCCACACCGGGGAGCTGTTTTTT. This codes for CSVVPHTGELFF.

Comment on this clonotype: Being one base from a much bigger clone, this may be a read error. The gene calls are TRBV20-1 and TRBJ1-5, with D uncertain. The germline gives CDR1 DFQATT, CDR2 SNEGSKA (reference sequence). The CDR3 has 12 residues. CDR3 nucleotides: TGCGGTGCTAGACAAAGCAATCAGCCCCAGCATTTT. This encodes CGARQSNQPQHF.

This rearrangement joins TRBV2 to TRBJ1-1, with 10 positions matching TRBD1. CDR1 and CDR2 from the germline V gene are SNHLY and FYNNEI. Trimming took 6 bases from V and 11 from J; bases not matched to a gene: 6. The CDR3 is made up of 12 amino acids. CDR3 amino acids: CASSRDRGRAFF. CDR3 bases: TGTGCCAGCAGCCGGGACAGGGGCCGCGCTTTCTTT.

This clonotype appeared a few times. The DNA of the CDR3 is TGTGCCAGCAGCGTTGGGACCCAATTGGAAGAGACCCAGTACTTC. Amino acids: CASSVGTQLEETQYF. V and J are TRBV9 and TRBJ2-5; D possibly uses TRBD1 or TRBD2 (5 bases each). V shed 2 bases and J shed 3 bases, with 14 bases lying between them. The CDR3 is 15 amino acids. Per germline, CDR1 SGDLS and CDR2 YYNGEE.

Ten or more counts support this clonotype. This CDR3 reads CAINTGWSGTGELFF. CDR3 nucleotide sequence: TGTGCCATCAACACAGGGTGGTCGGGGACCGGGGAGCTGTTTTTT. The J gene is TRBJ2-2, the V gene TRBV10-3; TRBD1 might be the D (6 bases). CDR3 length: 15 residues. Trimming removed 7 bases at V and 5 bases at J, with 17 bases between. Germline CDR1 reads ENHRY; CDR2 reads SYGVKD.

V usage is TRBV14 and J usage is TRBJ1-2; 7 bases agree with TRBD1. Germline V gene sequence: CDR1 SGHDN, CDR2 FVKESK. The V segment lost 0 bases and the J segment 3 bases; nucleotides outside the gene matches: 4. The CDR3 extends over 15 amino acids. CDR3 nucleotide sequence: TGTGCCAGCAGCCAAGAAGTGACAGGGCACTATGGCTACACCTTC. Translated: CASSQEVTGHYGYTF.

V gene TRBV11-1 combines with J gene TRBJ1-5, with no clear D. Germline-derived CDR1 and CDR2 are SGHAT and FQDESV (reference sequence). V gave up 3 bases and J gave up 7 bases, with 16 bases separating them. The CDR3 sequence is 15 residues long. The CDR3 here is CASSFWASLKQPQHF. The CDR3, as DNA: TGTGCCAGCAGCTTCTGGGCATCCCTTAAACAGCCCCAGCATTTT.